This T cell receptor beta chain was sequenced in a study of blood T cell repertoires in COVID-19. Study context: T cells, B-cell-depleted T cells, or PBMCs supplied cDNA or gDNA.

In this sample, this clone turned up once. Looked up from germline, CDR1 is LGHDT and CDR2 is YNNKEL (reference sequence). Trimming shortened V by 1 base and J by 5 bases, and 11 bases separated the two germline ends. This CDR3 has 15 residues. Clones were sequenced by immunoSEQ multiplex PCR, and TCRdb holds only the in-frame ones, with some missing. The sample includes 240,000 or so clones, around 85% of them seen just once. This TCR was sampled from a woman in her thirties or forties with acute COVID-19. Sequenced sample: PBMCs or T cells enriched from blood (not recorded which). This chain uses TRBV3-1 (or the pseudogene TRBV3-2) with TRBJ1-4; maybe TRBD1 (6 bases). CDR3 sequence: CASSQVIQGNEKLFF. CDR3 coding DNA: TGTGCCAGCAGCCAAGTTATTCAGGGGAATGAAAAACTGTTTTTT.